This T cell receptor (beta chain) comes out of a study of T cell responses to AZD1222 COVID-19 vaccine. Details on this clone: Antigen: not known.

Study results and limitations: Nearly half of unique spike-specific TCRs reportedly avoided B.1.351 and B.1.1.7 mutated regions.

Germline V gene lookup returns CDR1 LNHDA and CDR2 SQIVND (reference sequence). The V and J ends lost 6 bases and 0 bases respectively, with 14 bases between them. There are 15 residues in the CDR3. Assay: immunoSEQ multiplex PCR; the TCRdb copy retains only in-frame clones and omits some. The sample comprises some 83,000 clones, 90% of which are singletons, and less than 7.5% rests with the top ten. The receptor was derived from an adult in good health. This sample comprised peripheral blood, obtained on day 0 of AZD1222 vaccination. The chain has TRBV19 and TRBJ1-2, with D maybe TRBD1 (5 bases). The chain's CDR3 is CASRRTGSANYGYTF. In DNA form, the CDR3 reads TGTGCCAGTAGGCGAACAGGCTCAGCTAACTATGGCTACACCTTC.